This TCR beta chain is drawn from a study of follicular helper T cells after annual influenza vaccination. The table came from immunoSEQ multiplex PCR; TCRdb's copy has only in-frame clones and leaves some out. The data contain about 4,200 clones, 82% of them singletons. This CDR3 comprises 16 residues. CDR1 and CDR2 (germline): MNHEY, SVGAGI. The V and J ends lost 4 bases and 2 bases, in that order; junction bases with no gene match: 4. Time point defined: 2015-2016 season, 7 days after influenza vaccination. The origin of this receptor is an adult who received the influenza vaccine. The V call is TRBV6-5, the J call TRBJ2-7, with 14 bases that match TRBD2. The sample in question was CXCR5+ CD38- circulating T follicular helper cells from blood, obtained 7 days after influenza vaccination. Subset noted: circulating Tfh, non-naive CD4+CXCR5+PD-1+ (ICOS+CD38+ or ICOS-CD38-). The CDR3 loop reads CASSLGLAGGAYEQYF. In DNA, the CDR3 is TGTGCCAGCAGTTTAGGACTAGCGGGGGGCGCCTACGAGCAGTACTTC.